The clone carrying this T cell receptor beta chain came up many times. As yet, its antigen is unknown. Regarding time point: pre-sensitization, week 0. The treatment denotes: therapeutic diphenylcyclopropenone sensitization with weekly scalp DPC. Extraction of total RNA was performed on unfractionated whole blood. As the library was built, unique molecular identifiers were attached to individual cDNA molecules. TCRdb independently ran MiXCR on the RACE reads; one entry per CDR3 protein. Of about 93,000 distinct CDR3 sequences in the sample, 8.5% were seen once. This CDR3 is built from 12 residues. Trimming took 3 bases from V and 13 from J; bases not matched to a gene: 7. The entry originates in a study of human T cells and chemical hapten exposure. Study-level background: Sensitization employed 2% DPC on about 2 cm by about 2 cm of upper inner arm skin. Study-wide points: Against controls, expanded TCRs gave rise to significantly more large CDR3 similarity clusters.

J is TRBJ2-5 and V is TRBV12-3 or TRBV12-4, with 8 bases that match TRBD2. The receptor's source is a man between 40 and 49 years old with alopecia areata. Some clones in this sample may be carry-over from other donors' samples. Sequencing used whole blood, obtained in connection with sensitization to the hapten diphenylcyclopropenone (DPC). The CDR3 nucleotides read TGTGCCAGCAGTTTCGACGGGAGGGAAATGTACTTC. Translated, it gives CASSFDGREMYF.